These T cell receptor beta chains were read from a single sample in a study of Ad26.COV2.S vaccination and SARS-CoV-2 variants. Data came from immunoSEQ multiplex PCR; TCRdb stores just in-frame clones and leaves some out. The sample yields roughly 380,000 clones, roughly 87% seen once. Sequenced here: peripheral blood, sampled in a trial of Ad26.COV2.S vaccine versus placebo. Every receptor here comes from a person between 18 and 59 years old who received the Ad26.COV2.S COVID-19 vaccine or a placebo. Each CDR3 is given with its conserved first and last residue. The order of the fields is J gene, clone size, D gene, V gene, CDR3 DNA, CDR3 protein. The D gene is left open where the match is weak. Clone sizes are given selectively: once, few, many, or a class where the clone is expanded.

j_call: TRBJ1-2
clone_size: -
d_call: -
v_call: TRBV5-8
cdr3_nt: TGTGCCAGCAGCTTGGACAGCGTATTTAACTATGGCTACACCTTC
cdr3_aa: CASSLDSVFNYGYTF

j_call: TRBJ2-7
clone_size: -
d_call: -
v_call: TRBV11-1
cdr3_nt: TGTGCCAGCAGCTTAGACCCGCGTTCTACCGAGCAGTACTTC
cdr3_aa: CASSLDPRSTEQYF

j_call: TRBJ1-3
clone_size: -
d_call: -
v_call: TRBV2
cdr3_nt: TGTGCCATTCCGGTGGGCGACGGACCCACCCACTCTGGAAACACCATATATTTT
cdr3_aa: CAIPVGDGPTHSGNTIYF

j_call: TRBJ2-3
clone_size: -
d_call: -
v_call: TRBV3-1/TRBV3-2
cdr3_nt: TGTGCCAGCAGCCAAGGACTCGAGGTGGGGGTAAGAGATACGCAGTATTTT
cdr3_aa: CASSQGLEVGVRDTQYF

j_call: TRBJ2-7
clone_size: -
d_call: TRBD1
v_call: TRBV6-5
cdr3_nt: TGTGCCAGCAGTTACTGGGGACAGGGCGGGTACGAGCAGTACTTC
cdr3_aa: CASSYWGQGGYEQYF

j_call: TRBJ2-7
clone_size: -
d_call: -
v_call: TRBV29-1
cdr3_nt: TGCAGCGTTGAAAGGCCAGATGGGACCTACGAGCAGTACTTC
cdr3_aa: CSVERPDGTYEQYF

j_call: TRBJ1-1
clone_size: -
d_call: -
v_call: TRBV9
cdr3_nt: TGTGCCAGCAGCGTAGATGGGGGAACTGAAGCTTTCTTT
cdr3_aa: CASSVDGGTEAFF

j_call: TRBJ1-1
clone_size: once
d_call: -
v_call: TRBV5-8
cdr3_nt: TGTGCCAGCAGCCCCGGGACAGAAGCTTTCTTT
cdr3_aa: CASSPGTEAFF

j_call: TRBJ1-2
clone_size: once
d_call: -
v_call: TRBV6-5
cdr3_nt: TGTGCCAGCAGTTCGGAAGGCTATGGCTACACCTTC
cdr3_aa: CASSSEGYGYTF

j_call: TRBJ1-1
clone_size: -
d_call: TRBD1
v_call: TRBV15
cdr3_nt: TGTGCCACCAGCAGGGAGGGGGCGGGCACTGAAGCTTTCTTT
cdr3_aa: CATSREGAGTEAFF

j_call: TRBJ1-2
clone_size: -
d_call: -
v_call: TRBV6-1
cdr3_nt: TGTGCCAGCAGTGAATTGTCCAGCAGCTATGGCTACACCTTC
cdr3_aa: CASSELSSSYGYTF

j_call: TRBJ1-6
clone_size: -
d_call: TRBD1
v_call: TRBV6-5
cdr3_nt: TGTGCCAGCACCAAACAGGGGGACGATTGGTCACCCCTCCACTTT
cdr3_aa: CASTKQGDDWSPLHF

j_call: TRBJ2-2
clone_size: -
d_call: TRBD1
v_call: TRBV10-3
cdr3_nt: TGTGCCATCAGCACAGGGGGCACCGGGGAGCTGTTTTTT
cdr3_aa: CAISTGGTGELFF

j_call: TRBJ2-1
clone_size: -
d_call: -
v_call: TRBV12-3/TRBV12-4
cdr3_nt: TGTGCCAGCAGTTCCACGTACAATGAGCAGTTCTTC
cdr3_aa: CASSSTYNEQFF

j_call: TRBJ1-5
clone_size: -
d_call: -
v_call: TRBV18
cdr3_nt: TGTGCCAGCTCACCGGCTGAACGCTCGGGGCCCCAGCATTTT
cdr3_aa: CASSPAERSGPQHF

j_call: TRBJ1-2
clone_size: -
d_call: TRBD1
v_call: TRBV6-5
cdr3_nt: TGTGCCAGCAGTTACTCGGGACAGGTTTATGGCTACACCTTC
cdr3_aa: CASSYSGQVYGYTF

j_call: TRBJ2-3
clone_size: -
d_call: -
v_call: TRBV10-3
cdr3_nt: TGTGCCATCAGTGATAAGGGAGTTAGCACAGATACGCAGTATTTT
cdr3_aa: CAISDKGVSTDTQYF